Listed below are T cell receptor beta chains from one sample, sequenced in a study of blood T cell repertoires in COVID-19. Generated by immunoSEQ multiplex PCR, the TCRdb table keeps only in-frame clones and is missing some. This sample has about 14,000 clones, with about 84% found just once. The sample taken for sequencing was peripheral blood. Every receptor here comes from a human donor in a cohort sampled during active COVID-19. Each CDR3 is given without its conserved first and last residue. Expanded clones get a size class; other rows say once, few or many, or leave the size out.

ASSEESELNTEAF . TRBV6-1
ASRDREDSPLH few TRBV6-6
ASSYPGQGGVGQF . TRBV6-2/TRBV6-3
ASSSPGRGHTEAF . TRBV6-2/TRBV6-3
ASSTAGTGSTDTQY . TRBV18
ASSWGQGVQNTGELF . TRBV6-2/TRBV6-3
ASSPGQGPTGELF . TRBV6-5
ASSPGLAGVPYEQY . TRBV7-8
ASSQDFARDRAQETQY . TRBV6-2/TRBV6-3
ASSYGLRGTGELF . TRBV6-5
ASSQDLPNSNQPQH . TRBV4-3
ASSIKDRLDEQY . TRBV19
ASSYPPGKGGYT . TRBV6-2/TRBV6-3
ASSLRTGERENSYEQY . TRBV7-2
ASTPYSGHSYEQY . TRBV7-9
ASSQVVGGELF . TRBV9
ASSGTGFDQPQH . TRBV6-5
SVEIPGGISSYEQY few TRBV29-1
ASSQDRGSSYNEQF . TRBV4-1
ASSVAPLAGGPHEQF . TRBV9
ASSLFNEQF . TRBV5-4
ASDRDLNQPQH . TRBV28
ASGRGYEQY . TRBV6-5
ASSVGDNYEQY . TRBV9
ASSVGLTPTYEQY . TRBV9
ASSPPGSASYNSPLH few TRBV11-2
ASSPRTSGRATDTQY . TRBV5-1
ASSWRGLAGGFEQY . TRBV13
ASSSGDRTTDTQY . TRBV5-1
SAVGRHKAF . TRBV20-1
ASSRAPGSSLAGGPYQETQY . TRBV27